This T cell receptor (beta chain) was sequenced in a study of identical twins. Points from the study as a whole: Fewer insertions characterized abundant cord blood beta clonotypes, whereas memory repertoires showed none. Twins showed weaker excess sharing in their beta out-of-frame sequences. Sequences that were out-of-frame, alpha and twin-shared displayed an excess of low generation probability.

As to this clonotype: Its target is not known.

TCRdb re-analysed the 5' RACE reads in MiXCR, keeping a single row per CDR3 protein. The table shows about 340,000 distinct CDR3 sequences, with around 9% occurring only once. The sequenced sample consisted of naive T cells sorted from blood. The clonotype was recovered from a woman aged 50 to 60 in good health.

The CDR3 here is CASTGSGSWDEQFF. The CDR3 DNA reads as TGTGCCAGCACTGGTAGCGGGAGCTGGGATGAGCAGTTCTTC. The gene calls are TRBV27 and TRBJ2-1; TRBD2 matches at 9 bases. Germline trimming cut 7 bases from V and 8 bases from J; bases unmatched to any gene: 9. This CDR3 has 14 amino acids. Looked up from germline, CDR1 is MNHEY and CDR2 is SMNVEV (reference sequence).